The clone carrying this T cell receptor beta chain is large. Its antigen is not known. Sorting of live CD3+CD8+TCRalphabeta+ cells by PD-1 and/or TIGIT gave four subsets. This CDR3 contains 13 residues. The J segment lost 4 bases and the V segment lost 2 bases, leaving 2 bases of the junction unmatched. Germline CDR1 is MGHRA and CDR2 is YSYEKL. This entry comes from a study of circulating CD8 cells and anti-PD-1 response in melanoma. Whole-study results and caveats: Generally, no replicate experiments were performed. The cohort mixed treatment-naive and previously treated patients.

TCR libraries were prepared from 15 ng of total RNA with the QIAseq Immune Repertoire TCR panel. TCRdb reprocessed the reads via MiXCR and lists one record per CDR3 protein. The sample consists of approximately 1,200 distinct CDR3 sequences, 5.5% to 7.5% of them appearing once. This receptor was identified in a human donor with melanoma. The chain employs TRBV4-1 and TRBJ2-7; 7 bases agree with TRBD1. Material: CD8+ T cells from PBMCs, obtained at baseline or after one month of anti-PD-1 therapy (not recorded which). CDR3 region: CASSQRQGYEQYF. CDR3 sequence (DNA): TGCGCCAGCAGCCAACGACAGGGTTACGAGCAGTACTTC.